This TCR beta chain comes out of a study of tumour-infiltrating T cells in Burkitt lymphoma (dated by TCRdb to 2019 to 2021). Regarding the study in general: The Burkitt lymphoma cohort comprised around 80 patients and spanned all epidemiological subtypes of the disease. When TCR repertoire data were correlated with clinical outcome, productive clonality turned out to predict both overall and progression-free survival, independent of established prognosticators, age at diagnosis among them.

Broader findings and caveats from the paper: Numerous Burkitt lymphoma patients were found to share several public clonotypes, a finding suggesting shared tumour neoantigen selection that is absent from diffuse large B-cell lymphoma.

Library preparation was by the immunoSEQ multiplex PCR assay. Held by TCRdb, this immuneACCESS table contains in-frame sequences only and omits some clones. Under half of the omission traces to an unresolved V gene where checked; the cause of the rest is unknown. The table for this sample lists tens of thousands of clones; roughly 30% of them were counted only once. About 3% of the sample is in the top ten clones. This clone showed up just a few times. What this receptor recognizes is not known. Base qualities were left out, and no much larger clone turns up one base away. The germline V gene gives CDR1 as SNHLY and CDR2 as FYNNEI. Between the V and J ends, shortened by 4 bases and 3 bases respectively, the junction contains 12 bases. Including the terminal cysteine and phenylalanine, the CDR3 comprises 14 residues. The CDR3 DNA has 42 bases and is translated from base 1.

This chain joins TRBV2 to TRBJ1-2; TRBD1 is possibly the D segment (5 matching bases). The TCR comes from a human donor with Burkitt lymphoma. Input material: tumor tissue. The DNA sequence is TGTGCCAGCAGTGGGGGCGGAGGGTACTATGGCTACACCTTC. Translation gives CASSGGGGYYGYTF.